The source of this TCR beta chain is a study of cytomegalovirus exposure and HLA in healthy donors. Whole-study results and caveats: Apart from CMV serostatus, no immune exposure information was available.

With 60 Vbeta and 13 Jbeta primers, the PCR was carried out. Profiled with immunoSEQ multiplex PCR; TCRdb holds only in-frame clones, not every one. The sample holds more than 40,000 clones. Germline assignment: CDR1 SGHRS and CDR2 YFSETQ. This CDR3 comprises 14 residues. The ends lost 4 bases at V and 6 bases at J; junction bases unmatched: 9. As regards this clone: Its antigen is not known.

The sequencing input was PBMCs. V gene TRBV5-1 combines with J gene TRBJ2-7; 8 nucleotides align to TRBD1. The sequence was collected from a woman between 35 and 50 years old in good health and CMV-seronegative. CDR3 protein: CASSDPGQVIEQYF. The CDR3 DNA is TGCGCCAGCAGCGATCCGGGACAGGTCATCGAGCAGTACTTC.